This record concerns one TCR beta chain sequence. The data originate from a study of blood T cell repertoires in COVID-19. About the research overall: COVID-19 samples from acute and convalescent phases originated in the United States, Italy and Spain. T cells, B-cell-depleted T cells, or PBMCs provided the cDNA or gDNA that served as material.

In the authors' workflow: It was from reference gene primer amplification that nucleated cell counts were estimated. The repertoire was sequenced with immunoSEQ multiplex PCR; TCRdb's copy has only in-frame clones and lacks some. V, J and clone size derive from that table, while D and trimming were established from the DNA sequence. The data contain roughly 120,000 clones, about 83% of them singletons. Sequences were obtained from peripheral blood. The TCR sequence derives from a man between 65 and 85 years old with acute or convalescent COVID-19.

The CDR3 protein is CASSEAWGVPRWQYF. DNA of the CDR3: TGTGCCAGCAGTGAGGCATGGGGGGTCCCACGCTGGCAGTACTTC. The chain combines TRBV6-4 with TRBJ2-7, with D possibly TRBD2 on 6 matching bases. This CDR3 is 15 amino acids long. Looked up from germline, CDR1 is MRHNA and CDR2 is SNTAGT. V was shortened by 3 bases and J by 9 bases, with 21 bases between the two germline ends.